This T cell receptor (beta chain) was profiled in a study of blood T cells in healthy people across ages. General study results and limits: Diversity figures based on one million T cells were deemed too low.

A second PCR of roughly 7 to 11 cycles used a sample-barcoded 5' primer and a J-beta primer mix. Using its own MiXCR run on the 5' RACE reads, TCRdb lists one record per CDR3 protein. The data hold approximately 800,000 distinct CDR3 sequences, with around 36% observed a single time. Points on this clonotype: The antigen remains unidentified. Compared with germline, one end of the junction differs, possibly owing to a read error.

Sample: blood. This clonotype originated in a man aged 18 to 35 in good health.

CDR3 in amino acids: CSSTSTGSETQYF. The CDR3, as DNA: TGTAGCTCTACCTCGACAGGGTCGGAGACCCAGTACTTC. The chain links TRBV29-1 to TRBJ2-5; 7 nucleotides align to TRBD1. Germline loops: CDR1 SQVTM, CDR2 ANQGSEA. The CDR3 contains 13 residues.